Shown below are 13 T cell receptor beta chains from a single sample sequenced in a study of shared clonotypes between healthy human individuals. Sequenced by immunoSEQ multiplex PCR; TCRdb stores in-frame clones only, minus some. The sample lists approximately 500,000 clones, less than 85% occurring once. Specimen: PBMCs. The receptors come from a woman aged 40 to 50 in good health. Some clones in this sample may be carry-over from other donors' samples.

V and J are TRBV2 and TRBJ2-2; TRBD2 might be the D (5 bases). The germline gives CDR1 SNHLY, CDR2 FYNNEI. The CDR3 runs 14 residues. V was pared by 7 bases and J by 2 bases, with 11 bases between. Here the CDR3 reads CASKNRDNTGELFF. DNA for the CDR3: TGTGCCAGCAAAAACCGGGATAACACCGGGGAGCTGTTTTTT.

This clone was recorded a few times. Other nucleotide sequences from this sample produce the same CDR3. The chain uses TRBV5-4 and TRBJ2-5; D remains unclear. The CDR3 spans 11 residues. Per germline, CDR1 SGHNT and CDR2 YYREEE (reference sequence). The V gene lost 2 bases and the J gene lost 2 bases, with 1 base spanning the gap. This CDR3 is CASSFQETQYF. CDR3 nucleotide sequence: TGTGCCAGCAGCTTTCAAGAGACCCAGTACTTC. The whole variable domain, filled in from reference TRBV5-4 and TRBJ2-5, reads ETGVTQSPTHLIKTRGQQVTLRCSSQSGHNTVSWYQQALGQGPQFIFQYYREEENGRGNFPPRFSGLQFPNYSSELNVNALELDDSALYLCASSFQETQYFGPGTRLLVL.

The rearrangement joins TRBV25-1 to TRBJ2-1; 12 nucleotides agree with TRBD2. The CDR3 extends over 14 amino acids. Trimming took 1 base from V and 10 from J; bases not matched to a gene: 2. Germline-derived CDR1 and CDR2 are MGHDK and SYGVNS. The CDR3 region is CASSESSGRAEQFF. The CDR3, as DNA: TGTGCCAGCAGTGAATCTAGCGGGAGGGCCGAGCAGTTCTTC.

The chain combines TRBV28 with TRBJ2-2; no definite D call. The germline V gene encodes CDR1 MDHEN and CDR2 SYDVKM. The CDR3 loop spans 14 amino acids. Deletions cut 6 bases from V and 5 bases from J, with 13 bases between. CDR3 amino acids: CASSAIRRTGELFF. The DNA of the CDR3 is TGTGCCAGCAGCGCTATCCGAAGAACCGGGGAGCTGTTTTTT.

The V and J genes are TRBV18 and TRBJ2-7; TRBD2 matches at 14 bases. Germline-derived CDR1 and CDR2 are KGHSH and LQKENI. V gave up 3 bases and J gave up 5 bases; unmatched junction bases: 6. The length of the CDR3 is 16 residues. In DNA form, the CDR3 reads TGTGCCAGCTCACCTTCGGGACTAGCGGGAGTGCACGAGCAGTACTTC. Protein sequence: CASSPSGLAGVHEQYF.

The chain links TRBV5-4 to TRBJ2-5, with D possibly TRBD2 on 6 matching bases. Germline V CDR1 and CDR2: SGHNT, YYREEE (reference sequence). The CDR3 is 15 amino acids. Trimming removed 4 bases at V and 3 bases at J, with 16 bases between. The CDR3 protein is CASSPAASAKETQYF. The CDR3 DNA is TGTGCCAGCAGCCCCGCCGCTAGCGCAAAAGAGACCCAGTACTTC.

The chain joins TRBV13 to TRBJ2-2, with TRBD2 matching over 7 bases. The CDR3 totals 14 residues. CDR1 PRHDT and CDR2 FYEKMQ come from the germline V gene (reference sequence). V gave up 8 bases and J gave up 4 bases; unmatched junction bases: 7. The CDR3 nucleotides read TGTGCCAGCCGGCTGGGCGGGGGCACCGGGGAGCTGTTTTTT. Its translation: CASRLGGGTGELFF.

The gene calls are TRBV18 and TRBJ2-5; maybe TRBD2 (6 bases). V was pared by 3 bases and J by 4 bases, with 15 bases between. The CDR3 length is 15 residues. Germline V gives CDR1 KGHSH, CDR2 LQKENI. CDR3 in amino acids: CASSPRGGPGETQYF. The CDR3 bases are TGTGCCAGCTCACCCCGAGGAGGGCCGGGAGAGACCCAGTACTTC.

V gene TRBV28 combines with J gene TRBJ2-1; D remains ambiguous. With 6 bases removed from V and 0 bases from J, the gap between germline ends came to 15 bases. The CDR3 runs to 16 residues. Germline V gives CDR1 MDHEN, CDR2 SYDVKM. CDR3 amino acids: CASSYRDWSSYNEQFF. Here the CDR3 DNA reads TGTGCCAGCAGCTACCGTGACTGGAGCTCCTACAATGAGCAGTTCTTC.

The chain employs TRBV7-3 and TRBJ2-3, with 11 bases fitting TRBD2. The CDR3 length is 13 residues. The V gene's germline CDR1 is SGHTA and CDR2 FQGTGA. J gave up 9 bases and V 5 bases, and 4 bases lay outside the gene matches. This chain's CDR3 is CASSQGLAETQYF. CDR3 DNA sequence: TGTGCCAGCAGCCAGGGACTAGCGGAAACGCAGTATTTT.

The gene calls are TRBV11-2 and TRBJ2-7; TRBD2 might be the D (5 bases). Looked up from germline, CDR1 is SGHAT and CDR2 is FQNNGV. V was pared by 3 bases and J by 0 bases, with 12 bases between. The CDR3 consists of 15 residues. In DNA, the CDR3 is TGTGCCAGCAGCTTTCAGTTAGGGAGCTCCTACGAGCAGTACTTC. It translates to CASSFQLGSSYEQYF.

The table lists this clone with a count of one. The V call is TRBV10-1, the J call TRBJ2-3; D is ambiguous. The V gene's germline CDR1 is WNHNN and CDR2 SYGVQD (reference sequence). The length of the CDR3 is 13 residues. With 5 bases removed from V and 2 bases from J, the gap between germline ends came to 8 bases. The CDR3 bases are TGCGCCAGCAGTCTTCTATCCACAGATACGCAGTATTTT. Amino acid sequence: CASSLLSTDTQYF.

The V and J genes are TRBV2 and TRBJ1-4; D is possibly TRBD1 (5 bases). Per germline, CDR1 SNHLY and CDR2 FYNNEI. The V end was cut by 6 bases, the J end by 8 bases, with 13 bases between. CDR3 length: 13 amino acids. The CDR3: CASSPGRDEKLFF. Written as DNA, the CDR3 is TGTGCCAGCAGCCCCGGTAGGGACGAAAAACTGTTTTTT.